Below, 13 T cell receptor beta chains from the same sample are listed, as sequenced in a study of PD-1 blockade in mismatch repair-deficient tumors. The data were produced by immunoSEQ multiplex PCR, yet TCRdb's version contains in-frame clones alone and is incomplete. This table holds 40,000 to 60,000 clones, roughly 80% found once. Sample: peripheral blood, taken about 4.5 months after starting pembrolizumab. The receptors shown here come from an adult with mismatch repair-deficient cancer.

The V gene is TRBV30, the J gene TRBJ2-5; D unclear. This CDR3 spans 15 amino acids. The germline V and J ends were trimmed by 0 bases and 5 bases, with 16 bases remaining between them. Germline V gene lookup returns CDR1 GTSNPN and CDR2 SVGIG (reference sequence). The CDR3 loop reads CAWSVGSRRGETQYF. The DNA for the CDR3 is TGTGCCTGGAGTGTAGGTTCCAGGCGTGGGGAGACCCAGTACTTC.

In its sample, this clone was seen a few times. A read error may account for a junction end that differs from germline. This rearrangement joins TRBV27 to TRBJ2-1; 7 nucleotides line up with TRBD2. Germline V gives CDR1 MNHEY, CDR2 SMNVEV (reference sequence). This CDR3 is built from 13 residues. In DNA, the CDR3 is TGCACCCACGCCCGTGGCCCGGGGGGTGAGCAGTTCTTC. Translating it yields CTHARGPGGEQFF.

The chain has TRBV9 and TRBJ1-3; D not certain. This CDR3 is built from 12 residues. CDR1 is SGDLS and CDR2 is YYNGEE in the germline V gene. V lost 6 bases and J 1 base, leaving 5 bases between the germline ends. The CDR3 sequence: CASTNSGNTIYF. The CDR3 DNA reads as TGTGCCAGCACCAATTCTGGAAACACCATATATTTT.

V gene TRBV7-9 combines with J gene TRBJ1-1; D unclear. There are 17 residues in the CDR3. V lost 3 bases and J lost 1, with 18 bases in between. From germline, CDR1 is SEHNR and CDR2 FQNEAQ (reference sequence). In DNA, the CDR3 is TGTGCCAGCAGCTTTGGCACCCATACTGAATCGAACACTGAAGCTTTCTTT. It translates to CASSFGTHTESNTEAFF.

This chain uses TRBV5-1 with TRBJ2-2; D may be TRBD1 (6 bases). Germline loops: CDR1 SGHRS, CDR2 YFSETQ. CDR3 length equals 16 residues. V lost 4 bases to trimming and J lost 3 bases, with 16 bases between them. CDR3: CASSQPGQGYTGELFF. CDR3 in DNA: TGCGCCAGCAGCCAACCTGGGCAGGGGTACACCGGGGAGCTGTTTTTT.

The sample holds a few counts of this clone. The V and J genes are TRBV20-1 and TRBJ1-1; D is unclear. CDR1 is DFQATT and CDR2 is SNEGSKA in the germline V gene (reference sequence). This CDR3 comprises 11 residues. The CDR3 spells CSVLGNTEAFF. CDR3 coding DNA: TGCAGCGTGTTGGGTAACACTGAAGCTTTCTTT.

The chain links TRBV11-2 to TRBJ2-1, with 9 bases aligning to TRBD1. Germline loops: CDR1 SGHAT, CDR2 FQNNGV. J lost 12 bases, V lost 4 bases, and 4 bases had no gene match. The CDR3 runs to 12 residues. The chain's CDR3 is CASSSDRGGQFF. CDR3 in DNA: TGTGCCAGCAGCTCAGACAGGGGGGGGCAGTTCTTC.

This sequence joins TRBV7-8 and TRBJ2-3, with D unresolved. Per the germline V gene, CDR1 is SGHVS and CDR2 is FQNEAQ. The CDR3 totals 14 residues. Trimming took 5 bases from V and 6 from J, leaving 15 bases between them. DNA for the CDR3: TGTGCCAGCAGCGCCTTTCAAAACGTGGATACGCAGTATTTT. This sequence encodes CASSAFQNVDTQYF.

V usage is TRBV27 and J usage is TRBJ2-1; the D is unclear. CDR3 length: 15 amino acids. Trimming stripped 2 bases from V and 0 bases from J, with 8 bases between. Germline loops: CDR1 MNHEY, CDR2 SMNVEV (reference sequence). CDR3 sequence (DNA): TGTGCCAGCAGTTTAGACGCGAGCTCCTACAATGAGCAGTTCTTC. Its protein product is CASSLDASSYNEQFF.

This clone was observed a single time. This chain links TRBV27 with TRBJ2-1, with 10 bases identical to TRBD2. Germline CDR1 MNHEY, CDR2 SMNVEV (reference sequence). There are 16 residues in the CDR3. J lost 4 bases, V lost 3 bases, and 6 bases had no gene match. The CDR3 sequence is CASSLNSGRIYNEQFF. The CDR3, as DNA: TGTGCCAGCAGTTTGAATAGCGGGAGGATATACAATGAGCAGTTCTTC.

The chain joins TRBV29-1 to TRBJ2-5, with D possibly matching TRBD1 (5 bases). V gave up 3 bases and J gave up 5 bases, with 19 bases separating them. Germline CDR1 SQVTM, CDR2 ANQGSEA. There are 15 residues in the CDR3. DNA for the CDR3: TGCAGCGTTGAGTTGTCAGGGCTTGGCTGGGAGACCCAGTACTTC. It is translated as CSVELSGLGWETQYF. The full variable domain, its missing parts supplied by reference TRBV29-1 and TRBJ2-5, is SAVISQKPSRDICQRGTSLTIQCQVDSQVTMMFWYRQQPGQSLTLIATANQGSEATYESGFVIDKFPISRPNLTFSTLTVSNMSPEDSSIYLCSVELSGLGWETQYFGPGTRLLVL.

The genes are TRBV2 and TRBJ1-3, with a weak D call TRBD1 (6 bases). The CDR3 is made up of 12 amino acids. Germline V gene data show CDR1 as SNHLY and CDR2 as FYNNEI. Between the trimmed V and J ends, which lost 5 bases and 4 bases, there was a span of 6 bases. CDR3 region: CASSTGGNTIYF. In DNA form, the CDR3 reads TGTGCCAGCAGTACAGGGGGAAACACCATATATTTT. The complete variable domain, with remaining parts taken from reference TRBV2 and TRBJ1-3, reads EPEVTQTPSHQVTQMGQEVILRCVPISNHLYFYWYRQILGQKVEFLVSFYNNEISEKSEIFDDQFSVERPDGSNFTLKIRSTKLEDSAMYFCASSTGGNTIYFGEGSWLTVV.

V usage is TRBV7-6 and J usage is TRBJ2-7; tentative D call: TRBD2 (6 bases). This CDR3 has 14 residues. V lost 1 base, J lost 2 bases, and 9 bases lay in between. The germline CDR1 and CDR2 sequences are SGHVS and FNYEAQ. In DNA form, the CDR3 reads TGTGCCAGCAGCTTAGGCGGCGGGGCCTACGAGCAGTACTTC. Encoded protein: CASSLGGGAYEQYF.